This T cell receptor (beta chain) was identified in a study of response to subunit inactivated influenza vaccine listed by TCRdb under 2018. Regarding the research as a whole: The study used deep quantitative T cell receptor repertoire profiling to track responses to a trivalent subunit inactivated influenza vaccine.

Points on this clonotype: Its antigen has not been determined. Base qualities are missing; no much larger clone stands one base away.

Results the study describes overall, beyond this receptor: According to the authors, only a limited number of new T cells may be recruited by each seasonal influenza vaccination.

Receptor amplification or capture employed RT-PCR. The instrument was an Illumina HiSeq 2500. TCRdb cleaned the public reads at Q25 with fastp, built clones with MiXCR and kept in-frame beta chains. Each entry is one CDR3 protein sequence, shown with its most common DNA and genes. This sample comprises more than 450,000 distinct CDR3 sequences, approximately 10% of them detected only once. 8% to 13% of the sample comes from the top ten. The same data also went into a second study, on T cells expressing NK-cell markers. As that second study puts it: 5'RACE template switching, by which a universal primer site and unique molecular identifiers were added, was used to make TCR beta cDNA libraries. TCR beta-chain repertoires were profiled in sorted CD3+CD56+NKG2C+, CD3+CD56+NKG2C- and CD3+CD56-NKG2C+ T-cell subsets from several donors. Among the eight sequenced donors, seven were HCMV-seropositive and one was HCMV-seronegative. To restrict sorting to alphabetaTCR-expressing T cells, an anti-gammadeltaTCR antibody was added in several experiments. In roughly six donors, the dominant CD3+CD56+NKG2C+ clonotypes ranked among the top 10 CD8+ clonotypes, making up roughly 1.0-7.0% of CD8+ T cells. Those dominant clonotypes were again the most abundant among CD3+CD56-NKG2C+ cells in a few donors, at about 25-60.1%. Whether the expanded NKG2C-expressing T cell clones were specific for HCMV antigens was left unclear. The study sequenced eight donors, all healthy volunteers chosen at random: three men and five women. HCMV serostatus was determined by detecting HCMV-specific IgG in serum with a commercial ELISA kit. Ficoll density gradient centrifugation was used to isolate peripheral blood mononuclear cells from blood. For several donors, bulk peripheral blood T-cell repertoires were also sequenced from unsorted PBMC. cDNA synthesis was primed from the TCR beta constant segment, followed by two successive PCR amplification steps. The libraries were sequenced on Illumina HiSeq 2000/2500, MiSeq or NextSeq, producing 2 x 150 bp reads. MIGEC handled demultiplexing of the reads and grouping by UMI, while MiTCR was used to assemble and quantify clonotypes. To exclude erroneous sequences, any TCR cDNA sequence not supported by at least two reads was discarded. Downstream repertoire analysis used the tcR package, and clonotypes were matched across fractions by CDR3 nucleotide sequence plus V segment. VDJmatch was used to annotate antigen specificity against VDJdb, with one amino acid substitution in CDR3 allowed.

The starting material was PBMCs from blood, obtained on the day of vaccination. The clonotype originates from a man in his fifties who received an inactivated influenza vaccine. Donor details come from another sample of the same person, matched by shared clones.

Read as DNA, the sequence is TGTGCCAGCACTTCCCATGGCACAGATACGCAGTATTTT. Its protein reads: CASTSHGTDTQYF. This chain joins TRBV27 to TRBJ2-3; the D gene remains uncertain. Measured from the cysteine to the phenylalanine, the CDR3 is 13 residues long. Kept here is only the CDR3 DNA, which spans 39 bases and is read in frame from base 1. CDR1 and CDR2 were assigned from the germline V gene (reference sequence) as MNHEY and SMNVEV. Relative to germline, V is 7 bases shorter and J is 1 base shorter, with 9 bases between their ends.